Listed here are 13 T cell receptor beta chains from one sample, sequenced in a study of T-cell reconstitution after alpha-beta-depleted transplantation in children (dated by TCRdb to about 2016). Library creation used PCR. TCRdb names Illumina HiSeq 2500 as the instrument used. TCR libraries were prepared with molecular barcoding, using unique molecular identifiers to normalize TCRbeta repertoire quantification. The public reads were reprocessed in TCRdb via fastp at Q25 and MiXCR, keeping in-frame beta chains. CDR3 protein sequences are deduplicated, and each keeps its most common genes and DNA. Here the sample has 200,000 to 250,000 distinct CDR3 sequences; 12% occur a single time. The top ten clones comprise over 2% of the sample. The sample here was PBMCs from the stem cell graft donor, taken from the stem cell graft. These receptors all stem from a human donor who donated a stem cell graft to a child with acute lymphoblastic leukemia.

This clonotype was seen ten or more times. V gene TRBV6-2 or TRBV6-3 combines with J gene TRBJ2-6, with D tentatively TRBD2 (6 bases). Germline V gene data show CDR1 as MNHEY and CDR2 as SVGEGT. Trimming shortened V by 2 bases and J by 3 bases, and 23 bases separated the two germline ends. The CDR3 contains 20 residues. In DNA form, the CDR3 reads TGTGCCAGCAGTTACGTATCCCCCGGGAGCGAGCTTGGTGGGGCCAACGTCCTGACTTTC. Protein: CASSYVSPGSELGGANVLTF.

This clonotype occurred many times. The CDR3 nucleotides read TGTGCCAGCAGCTTTACGACAGGGGTGGTTGATGGCTACACCTTC. Translation gives CASSFTTGVVDGYTF. This chain connects TRBV7-2 to TRBJ1-2; the match to TRBD1 covers 8 bases. Trimming removed 3 bases from V and 6 bases from J; junction bases left unmatched: 9. The germline gives CDR1 SGHTA, CDR2 FQGNSA. The CDR3 is 15 amino acids.

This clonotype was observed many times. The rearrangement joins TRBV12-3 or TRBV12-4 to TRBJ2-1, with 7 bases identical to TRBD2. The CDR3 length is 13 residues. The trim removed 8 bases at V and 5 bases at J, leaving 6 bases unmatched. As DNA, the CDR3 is TGTGCCAGCGGGAGGGACCCAGACAATGAGCAGTTCTTC. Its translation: CASGRDPDNEQFF.

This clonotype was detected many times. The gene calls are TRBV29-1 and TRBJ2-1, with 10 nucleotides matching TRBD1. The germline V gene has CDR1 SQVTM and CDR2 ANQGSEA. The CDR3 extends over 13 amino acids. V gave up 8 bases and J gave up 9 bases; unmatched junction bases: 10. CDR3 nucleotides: TGCAGCACCGCAGGGACAGGGGCCGGTGAGCAGTTCTTC. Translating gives CSTAGTGAGEQFF.

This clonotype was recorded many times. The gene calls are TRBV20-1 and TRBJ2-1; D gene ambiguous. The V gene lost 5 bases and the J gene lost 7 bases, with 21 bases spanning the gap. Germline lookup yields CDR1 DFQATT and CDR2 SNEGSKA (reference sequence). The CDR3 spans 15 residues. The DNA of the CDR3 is TGCAGTGCTTCGGACCGTATCCGGTCTACAAATGAGCAGTTCTTC. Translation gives CSASDRIRSTNEQFF.

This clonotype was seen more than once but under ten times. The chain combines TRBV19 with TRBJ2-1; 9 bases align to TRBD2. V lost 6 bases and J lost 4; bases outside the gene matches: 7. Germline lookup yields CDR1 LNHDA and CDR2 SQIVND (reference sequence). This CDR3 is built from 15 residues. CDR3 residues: CASRWLAGPYNEQFF. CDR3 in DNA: TGTGCCAGTAGGTGGCTAGCGGGGCCTTACAATGAGCAGTTCTTC.

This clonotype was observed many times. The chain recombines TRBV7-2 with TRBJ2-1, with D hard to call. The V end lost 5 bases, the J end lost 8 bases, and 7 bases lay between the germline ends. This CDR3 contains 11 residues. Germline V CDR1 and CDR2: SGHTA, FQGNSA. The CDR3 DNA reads TGTGCCAGCAGCACATCATATGAGCAGTTCTTC. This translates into CASSTSYEQFF.

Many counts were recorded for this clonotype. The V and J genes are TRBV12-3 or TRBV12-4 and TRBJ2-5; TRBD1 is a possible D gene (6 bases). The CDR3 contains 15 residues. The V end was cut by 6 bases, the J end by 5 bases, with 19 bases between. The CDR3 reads CASSPGQFLAETQYF. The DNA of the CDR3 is TGTGCCAGCAGCCCCGGACAGTTTTTGGCGGAGACCCAGTACTTC.

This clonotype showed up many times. Here the CDR3 reads CSARVLGRTQYF. In DNA form, the CDR3 reads TGCAGTGCTAGAGTGCTGGGGAGGACCCAGTACTTC. The V call is TRBV20-1, the J call TRBJ2-5, with D possibly TRBD2 on 5 matching bases. This CDR3 has 12 residues. Trimming removed 1 base from V and 7 bases from J, with 10 bases in between. The germline CDR1 and CDR2 sequences are DFQATT and SNEGSKA (reference sequence).

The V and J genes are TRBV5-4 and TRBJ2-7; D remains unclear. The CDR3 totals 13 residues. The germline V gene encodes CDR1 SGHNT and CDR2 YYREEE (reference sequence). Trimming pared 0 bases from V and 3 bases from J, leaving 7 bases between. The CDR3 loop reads CASSLVLGYEQYF. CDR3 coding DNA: TGTGCCAGCAGCTTGGTGTTAGGCTACGAGCAGTACTTC.

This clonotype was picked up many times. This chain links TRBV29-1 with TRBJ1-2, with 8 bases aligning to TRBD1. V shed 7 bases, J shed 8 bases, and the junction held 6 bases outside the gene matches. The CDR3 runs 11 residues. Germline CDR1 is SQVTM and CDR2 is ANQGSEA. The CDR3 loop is CSALTGDGYTF. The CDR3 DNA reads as TGCAGCGCCCTGACAGGGGACGGCTACACCTTC.

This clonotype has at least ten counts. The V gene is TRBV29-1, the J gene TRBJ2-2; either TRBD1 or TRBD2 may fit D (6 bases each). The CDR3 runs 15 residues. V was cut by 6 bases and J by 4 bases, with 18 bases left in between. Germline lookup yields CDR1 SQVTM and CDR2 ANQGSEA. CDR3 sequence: CSVPRGGAGTGELFF. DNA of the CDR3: TGCAGCGTCCCGCGAGGGGGAGCGGGCACCGGGGAGCTGTTTTTT.

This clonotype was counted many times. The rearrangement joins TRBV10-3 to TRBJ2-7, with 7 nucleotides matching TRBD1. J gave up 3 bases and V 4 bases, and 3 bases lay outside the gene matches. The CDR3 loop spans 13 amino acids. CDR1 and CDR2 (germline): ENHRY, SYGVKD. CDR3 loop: CAISAGTVYEQYF. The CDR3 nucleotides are TGTGCCATCAGTGCCGGGACAGTCTACGAGCAGTACTTC.